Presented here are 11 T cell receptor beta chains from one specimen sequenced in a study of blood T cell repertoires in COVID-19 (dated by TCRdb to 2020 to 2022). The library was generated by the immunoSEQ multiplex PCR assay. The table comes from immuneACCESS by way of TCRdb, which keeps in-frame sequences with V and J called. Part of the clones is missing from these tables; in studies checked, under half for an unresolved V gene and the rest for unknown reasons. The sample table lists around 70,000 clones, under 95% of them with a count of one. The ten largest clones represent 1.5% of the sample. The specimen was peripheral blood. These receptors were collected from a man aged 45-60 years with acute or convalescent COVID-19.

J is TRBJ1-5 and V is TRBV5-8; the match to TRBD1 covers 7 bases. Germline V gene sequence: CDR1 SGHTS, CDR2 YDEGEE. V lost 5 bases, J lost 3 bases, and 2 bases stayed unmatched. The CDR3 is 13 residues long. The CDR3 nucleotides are TGTGCCAGCAGAGACAGGGACAATCAGCCCCAGCATTTT. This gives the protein CASRDRDNQPQHF.

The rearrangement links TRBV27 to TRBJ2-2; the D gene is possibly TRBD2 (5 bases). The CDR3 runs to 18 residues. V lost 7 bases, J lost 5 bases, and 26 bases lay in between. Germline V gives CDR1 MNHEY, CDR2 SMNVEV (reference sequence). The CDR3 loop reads CASTSMVAADVATGELFF. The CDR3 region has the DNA TGTGCCAGCACCTCTATGGTGGCAGCGGATGTGGCAACCGGGGAGCTGTTTTTT.

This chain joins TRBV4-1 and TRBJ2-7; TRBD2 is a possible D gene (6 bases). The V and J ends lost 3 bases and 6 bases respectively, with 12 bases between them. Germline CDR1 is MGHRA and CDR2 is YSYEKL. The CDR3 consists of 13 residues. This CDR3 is CASSHLTSGEQYF. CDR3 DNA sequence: TGCGCCAGCAGCCACCTGACTAGTGGCGAGCAGTACTTC.

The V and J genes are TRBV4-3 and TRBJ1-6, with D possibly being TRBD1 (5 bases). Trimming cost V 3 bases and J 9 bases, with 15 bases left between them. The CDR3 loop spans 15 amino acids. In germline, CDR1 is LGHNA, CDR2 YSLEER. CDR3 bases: TGCGCCAGCAGCCAGGCCCCTGGGGGGGTTTCACCCCTCCACTTT. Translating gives CASSQAPGGVSPLHF.

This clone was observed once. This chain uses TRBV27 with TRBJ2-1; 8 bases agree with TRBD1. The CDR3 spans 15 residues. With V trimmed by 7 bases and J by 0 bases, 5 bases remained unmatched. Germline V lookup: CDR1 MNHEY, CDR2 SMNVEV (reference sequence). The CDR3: CASNVGTGSYNEQFF. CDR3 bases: TGTGCCAGCAACGTCGGGACAGGCTCCTACAATGAGCAGTTCTTC.

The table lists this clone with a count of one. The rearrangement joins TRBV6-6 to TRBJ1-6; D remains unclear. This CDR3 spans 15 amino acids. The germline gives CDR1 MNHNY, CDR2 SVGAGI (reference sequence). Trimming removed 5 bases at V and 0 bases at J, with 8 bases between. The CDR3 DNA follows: TGTGCCAGCAGTCTGGGGAGCTCCTATAATTCACCCCTCCACTTT. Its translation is CASSLGSSYNSPLHF.

The CDR3 protein is CASSRGSANEQYF. CDR3 DNA sequence: TGTGCCAGCAGTCGCGGGAGTGCAAACGAGCAGTACTTC. This chain links TRBV12-3 or TRBV12-4 with TRBJ2-7, with 7 bases fitting TRBD2. V dropped 5 bases and J dropped 5; count of bases not matched to a gene: 6. The CDR3 extends over 13 amino acids.

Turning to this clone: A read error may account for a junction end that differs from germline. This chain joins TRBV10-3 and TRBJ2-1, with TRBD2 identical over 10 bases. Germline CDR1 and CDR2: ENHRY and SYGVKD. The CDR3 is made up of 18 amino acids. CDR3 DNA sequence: TGTGCCACCAGTGCGGGTGCTAGCGGGAGATCTGGGTACAATGAGCAGTTCTTC. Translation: CATSAGASGRSGYNEQFF.

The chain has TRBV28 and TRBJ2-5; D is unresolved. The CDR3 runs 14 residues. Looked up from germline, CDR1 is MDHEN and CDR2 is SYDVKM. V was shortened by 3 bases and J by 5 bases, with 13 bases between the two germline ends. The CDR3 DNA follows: TGTGCCAGCAGTTTCCTTTCGGGTGGCGAGACCCAGTACTTC. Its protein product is CASSFLSGGETQYF.

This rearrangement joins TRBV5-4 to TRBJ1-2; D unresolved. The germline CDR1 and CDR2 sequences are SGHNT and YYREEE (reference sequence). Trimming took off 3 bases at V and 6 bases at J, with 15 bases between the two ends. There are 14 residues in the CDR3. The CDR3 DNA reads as TGTGCCAGCAGCTCCTCGGGGATGGCCCATGGCTACACCTTC. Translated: CASSSSGMAHGYTF.

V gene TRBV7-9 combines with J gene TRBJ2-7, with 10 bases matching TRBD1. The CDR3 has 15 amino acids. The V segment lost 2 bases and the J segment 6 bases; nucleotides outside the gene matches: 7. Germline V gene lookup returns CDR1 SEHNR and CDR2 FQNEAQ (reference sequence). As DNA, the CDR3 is TGTGCCAGCAGCTTATCCGGGACAGGGGACGTCGAGCAGTACTTC. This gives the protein CASSLSGTGDVEQYF.